This T cell receptor beta chain was sequenced for a study of T cells in Graves' hyperthyroidism and ophthalmopathy. The CDR3 has 16 residues. Germline CDR1 reads SGHRS; CDR2 reads YFSETQ. V was cut by 1 base and J by 5 bases, with 15 bases left in between. TCR beta CDR3 regions were amplified from RNA. HTBI primers drove first-round RT-PCR of the TCR CDR3. TCRdb recomputed calls from the multiplex PCR reads with MiXCR, one row per CDR3 protein. Here the sample spans under 400,000 distinct CDR3 sequences, 20% to 25% being singletons. Findings and limits, study-wide: Ophthalmopathy was predicted by the model a median of roughly 6.6 months ahead of onset.

Lactation, pregnancy, other autoimmune disease or uncontrolled infection led to exclusion of patients. A note on this clonotype: Its antigen is unidentified.

The sequence came from a woman between 50 and 59 years old with Graves' hyperthyroidism. The chain carries TRBV5-1 and TRBJ2-2; D is uncertain. The sequenced material came from blood. The DNA for the CDR3 is TGCGCCAGCAGCTTGCACGCAGGAGACAATACCGGGGAGCTGTTTTTT. It is translated as CASSLHAGDNTGELFF.